The 20 T cell receptor beta chains listed next were all sequenced from one sample in a study of T cell clonotyping in hematopoietic cell transplantation. Some clones are missing from TCRdb's copy, which holds only in-frame ones; the method was immunoSEQ multiplex PCR. The sample yields about 5,700 clones, roughly nine tenths seen once. The source material was peripheral blood mononuclear cells, sampled 100 days after allogeneic stem cell transplant. Every receptor here comes from a female patient in her forties or fifties who had an allogeneic stem cell transplant from an unrelated donor, so T cells may come from the graft donor. Some clones in this sample may be carry-over from other donors' samples.

This chain uses TRBV6-6 with TRBJ1-3, with 9 positions matching TRBD1. CDR3 size: 14 residues. V was clipped by 2 bases and J by 9 bases; unmatched bases: 5. CDR1 is MNHNY and CDR2 is SVGAGI in the germline V gene (reference sequence). The CDR3: CASSYDRGRSTIYF. The CDR3 DNA follows: TGTGCCAGCAGTTACGACAGGGGGAGATCCACCATATATTTT.

This clone was seen a single time. V gene TRBV5-1 combines with J gene TRBJ2-7; 9 nucleotides align to TRBD1. The V gene end was trimmed by 3 bases and the J gene end by 7 bases; junction bases not matched to a gene: 11. The CDR3 spans 15 residues. Germline CDR1 SGHRS, CDR2 YFSETQ. The CDR3 nucleotides read TGCGCCAGCAGCTCGGGATGGACAGGGGAGGGGGAGCAGTACTTC. It yields the protein CASSSGWTGEGEQYF. The whole variable domain, remainder taken from reference TRBV5-1 and TRBJ2-7, is KAGVTQTPRYLIKTRGQQVTLSCSPISGHRSVSWYQQTPGQGLQFLFEYFSETQRNKGNFPGRFSGRQFSNSRSEMNVSTLELGDSALYLCASSSGWTGEGEQYFGPGTRLTVT.

This clone has more than one count but fewer than ten. The V gene is TRBV6-5, the J gene TRBJ1-2; 9 nucleotides align to TRBD1. CDR3 length: 15 residues. Germline values: CDR1 MNHEY, CDR2 SVGAGI. The junction had 4 bases not matched to a gene; V was cut back by 3 bases and J by 2 bases. As DNA, the CDR3 is TGTGCCAGCAGTTATAATGGACAGGGGAACTATGGCTACACCTTC. This codes for CASSYNGQGNYGYTF.

V gene TRBV19 combines with J gene TRBJ1-4; D may be TRBD1 (6 bases). The CDR3 consists of 15 residues. V lost 5 bases and J lost 3, with 13 bases in between. Germline loops: CDR1 LNHDA, CDR2 SQIVND (reference sequence). CDR3: CASSPTGLANEKLFF. The CDR3 coding sequence is TGTGCCAGTAGTCCAACAGGGCTAGCTAATGAAAAACTGTTTTTT.

V gene TRBV19 combines with J gene TRBJ2-7, with 12 bases aligning to TRBD2. The CDR3 covers 14 residues. V gave up 5 bases and J gave up 2 bases; unmatched junction bases: 1. CDR1 is LNHDA and CDR2 is SQIVND in the germline V gene (reference sequence). CDR3 coding DNA: TGTGCCAGTAGTCTAGCGGGAGGGCCCTACGAGCAGTACTTC. Protein: CASSLAGGPYEQYF.

This clone occurred once. This rearrangement joins TRBV2 to TRBJ2-7; TRBD1 agrees at 10 bases. The ends lost 8 bases at V and 2 bases at J; junction bases unmatched: 3. The germline V gene has CDR1 SNHLY and CDR2 FYNNEI. CDR3 length: 13 amino acids. CDR3 amino acids: CASGTGATYEQYF. CDR3 sequence (DNA): TGTGCCAGCGGGACAGGGGCTACCTACGAGCAGTACTTC.

The chain is built from TRBV29-1 and TRBJ1-2; D perhaps matches TRBD1 (6 bases). Per the germline V gene, CDR1 is SQVTM and CDR2 is ANQGSEA. Deletions cut 7 bases from V and 7 bases from J, with 16 bases between. CDR3 length: 12 amino acids. The CDR3 here is CSAKPRGGGYTF. CDR3 nucleotides: TGCAGCGCTAAACCCAGGGGCGGTGGCTACACCTTC.

CDR3 sequence: CASSPRTTYEQYF. The DNA of the CDR3 is TGTGCCAGCAGCCCCCGGACAACCTACGAGCAGTACTTC. The gene calls are TRBV6-5 and TRBJ2-7, with a tentative D call TRBD1 (5 bases). This CDR3 is 13 amino acids long. Looked up from germline, CDR1 is MNHEY and CDR2 is SVGAGI. The V gene lost 6 bases and the J gene lost 2 bases, with 11 bases spanning the gap.

This chain uses TRBV6-9 with TRBJ1-2; 7 bases map to TRBD1. The CDR3 runs to 15 residues. Losses at the gene ends were 5 bases for V and 8 bases for J; bases not matched to a gene: 14. Germline values: CDR1 MNHGY, CDR2 SVAAGI. The CDR3 DNA reads as TGTGCCAGCAGTATTTTCTCAGACAGGGAAGAGGGCTACACCTTC. The encoded protein is CASSIFSDREEGYTF.

The chain employs TRBV27 and TRBJ2-3, with D unresolved. Looked up from germline, CDR1 is MNHEY and CDR2 is SMNVEV (reference sequence). The V end lost 2 bases, the J end lost 4 bases, and 7 bases lay between the germline ends. CDR3 length equals 13 residues. The CDR3 sequence: CASSLTNADTQYF. The CDR3 DNA reads as TGTGCCAGCAGTTTAACGAACGCAGATACGCAGTATTTT.

CDR3 in DNA: TGTGCCAGCAGCGAGGGACTTTCCAGTTCACCCCTCCACTTT. Its translation: CASSEGLSSSPLHF. This sequence joins TRBV2 and TRBJ1-6; D possibly corresponds to TRBD1 (5 bases). Germline V gene data show CDR1 as SNHLY and CDR2 as FYNNEI. The V end lost 6 bases, the J end lost 9 bases, and 15 bases lay between the germline ends. The CDR3 is 14 amino acids.

The rearrangement uses TRBV7-3 and TRBJ2-3; no reliable D call. CDR1 is SGHTA, CDR2 FQGTGA, per germline. This CDR3 comprises 13 residues. V was shortened by 5 bases and J by 2 bases, with 8 bases between the two germline ends. This chain's CDR3 is CASSLTPTDTQYF. The DNA for the CDR3 is TGTGCCAGCAGCCTGACCCCCACAGATACGCAGTATTTT.

As regards this clone: A read error likely explains this, since a far larger clone differs by one base. The chain couples TRBV7-2 to TRBJ2-7, with D hard to call. CDR3 size: 12 residues. CDR1 SGHTA and CDR2 FQGNSA come from the germline V gene. The germline V and J ends were trimmed by 3 bases and 0 bases, with 3 bases remaining between them. The CDR3 loop is CASSLSSYEQYF. CDR3 nucleotide sequence: TGTGCCAGCAGCTTGTCCTCCTACGAGCAGTACTTC. Looking up the rest from reference TRBV7-2 and TRBJ2-7 gives the full variable domain: GAGVSQSPSNKVTEKGKDVELRCDPISGHTALYWYRQSLGQGLEFLIYFQGNSAPDKSGLPSDRFSAERTGGSVSTLTIQRTQQEDSAVYLCASSLSSYEQYFGPGTRLTVT.

This clone was counted a single time. This chain uses TRBV7-3 with TRBJ2-2, with 11 bases fitting TRBD2. V trimming: 4 bases; J trimming: 4 bases; junction bases outside the gene matches: 8. The CDR3 runs 17 residues. Germline V gene lookup returns CDR1 SGHTA and CDR2 FQGTGA. CDR3 protein: CASSSLISGGATGELFF. CDR3 bases: TGTGCCAGCAGCTCCCTCATTAGCGGGGGGGCCACCGGGGAGCTGTTTTTT.

V and J are TRBV7-3 and TRBJ1-6; 7 bases are shared with TRBD1. The J segment lost 10 bases and the V segment lost 6 bases, leaving 6 bases of the junction unmatched. Germline-derived CDR1 and CDR2 are SGHTA and FQGTGA. CDR3 size: 13 residues. The CDR3 here is CASSRQGGSPLHF. The CDR3 DNA sequence: TGTGCCAGCAGTCGACAGGGAGGGTCACCCCTCCACTTT.

V gene TRBV6-1 combines with J gene TRBJ1-2, with D tentatively TRBD1 (5 bases). V was trimmed by 2 bases and J by 8 bases, leaving 12 bases between them. There are 13 residues in the CDR3. CDR1 and CDR2 from the germline V gene are MNHNS and SASEGT. CDR3 region: CASSETGKGGYTF. The CDR3 coding sequence is TGTGCCAGCAGTGAAACGGGGAAGGGGGGCTACACCTTC.

The chain is built from TRBV6-1 and TRBJ1-1, with a possible D match to TRBD1 (6 bases). The germline CDR1 and CDR2 sequences are MNHNS and SASEGT. Trimming pared 5 bases from V and 8 bases from J, leaving 12 bases between. CDR3 length equals 12 residues. The CDR3 here is CASSYLQGEAFF. The CDR3 DNA follows: TGTGCCAGCAGTTATCTACAGGGAGAAGCTTTCTTT.

This chain joins TRBV28 and TRBJ2-1, with a weak D call TRBD2 (6 bases). From germline, CDR1 is MDHEN and CDR2 SYDVKM. The CDR3 has 17 residues. Between the trimmed V and J ends, which lost 3 bases and 5 bases, there was a span of 20 bases. CDR3: CASSFSSLRGVDNEQFF. CDR3 nucleotides: TGTGCCAGCAGTTTCTCTTCCTTGCGCGGGGTAGACAATGAGCAGTTCTTC.

The chain links TRBV2 to TRBJ2-3, with unresolved D. The CDR3 sequence is 10 residues long. Germline CDR1 is SNHLY and CDR2 is FYNNEI. Trimming stripped 4 bases from V and 7 bases from J, with 3 bases between. Written as DNA, the CDR3 is TGTGCCAGCAGTGGATATACGCAGTATTTT. Translating gives CASSGYTQYF. Drawing the rest from reference TRBV2 and TRBJ2-3, the complete variable domain is EPEVTQTPSHQVTQMGQEVILRCVPISNHLYFYWYRQILGQKVEFLVSFYNNEISEKSEIFDDQFSVERPDGSNFTLKIRSTKLEDSAMYFCASSGYTQYFGPGTRLTVL.

This clone has just one count. The V call is TRBV25-1, the J call TRBJ1-2; 10 bases agree with TRBD1. The CDR3 is 17 residues long. Trimming removed 6 bases from V and 4 bases from J; junction bases left unmatched: 14. Germline V gene lookup returns CDR1 MGHDK and CDR2 SYGVNS. This CDR3 is CASSSGTGAPRGYGYTF. Here the CDR3 DNA reads TGTGCCAGCAGCTCCGGGACAGGGGCCCCTCGGGGCTATGGCTACACCTTC.